The present entry profiles one T cell receptor (beta chain) with its context. Its specificity is unknown. TCRdb's table, derived via immunoSEQ multiplex PCR, lists solely in-frame clones and lacks some. The sample holds 2 million to 2.5 million clones, 80% to 95% seen once. These data come from a study of shared clonotypes between healthy human individuals. Findings and limits, study-wide: Of the naive CD4 clonotypes, around 5% were shared across several donors. Non-shared clonotypes were found to have lower generation probabilities than the clonotypes that were shared by all four of the sorted-subset donors.

All donors qualified as healthy HIV-negative adults and had experienced no recent acute infections or vaccinations. The CDR3 has 14 amino acids. The trim removed 0 bases at V and 4 bases at J, leaving 3 bases unmatched. Germline loops: CDR1 SGHTA, CDR2 FQGNSA. Specimen: naive CD4+ T cells from PBMCs. Subset indicated: CD45RA+ positively selected. This TCR derives from a man aged 18 to 29 in good health. Some clones in this sample may be carry-over from other donors' samples. This chain joins TRBV7-2 and TRBJ2-7; 7 bases are shared with TRBD2. DNA of the CDR3: TGTGCCAGCAGCTTAGCAGCGGGATTTTACGAGCAGTACTTC. This gives the protein CASSLAAGFYEQYF.